This T cell receptor beta chain was identified during a study of cytomegalovirus exposure and HLA in healthy donors. Study-level results: High specificity and sensitivity for cytomegalovirus status were reported for the classifier.

In regard to this clone: Its specificity is not known.

The V end was cut by 2 bases, the J end by 3 bases, with 22 bases between. CDR3 length: 18 amino acids. Germline lookup yields CDR1 SGHDN and CDR2 FVKESK. Here immunoSEQ multiplex PCR was the method, and the copy in TCRdb shows in-frame clones only, minus some. Of approximately 150,000 clones in the sample, about 83% were seen once. The chain recombines TRBV14 with TRBJ1-2; possible D gene TRBD1, 5 bases. The sample consisted of PBMCs. The TCR was taken from a woman in her twenties or thirties in good health and CMV-seronegative. DNA for the CDR3: TGTGCCAGCAGCCAAAACCCAAGGCTGCATGGGGGGGACTATGGCTACACCTTC. Translating it yields CASSQNPRLHGGDYGYTF.